This is a list of T cell receptor beta chains from one sample in a study of identical twins. TCRdb redid the calling of the 5' RACE reads with MiXCR, one entry per CDR3 protein. The profile covers a few hundred thousand distinct CDR3 sequences, with roughly 9.8% appearing a single time and around 7.1% taken by the ten largest. These sequences were also reported in another study, on yellow fever vaccine responses in identical twins.

Sequenced material: CD8+ T cells sorted from blood. Receptor source: a woman aged 18-35 years in good health. Each CDR3 is given with its conserved first and last residue. Fields, in order: D gene, clone size, J gene, V gene, CDR3 DNA, CDR3 protein. The D gene is left open where the match is weak. The size of a clone is reported for some rows only, either as once, few or many, or as a class for expanded clones.

d_call: TRBD1; clone_size: NA; j_call: TRBJ2-1; v_call: TRBV6-9; cdr3_nt: TGTGCCAGCAGTTATCCGAAGCAGACAGGGACCTACAATGAGCAGTTCTTC; cdr3_aa: CASSYPKQTGTYNEQFF
d_call: TRBD1; clone_size: many; j_call: TRBJ2-7; v_call: TRBV7-9; cdr3_nt: TGTGCCAGCAGCTCCACAGGGGGAGACTACGAGCAGTACTTC; cdr3_aa: CASSSTGGDYEQYF
d_call: TRBD2; clone_size: few; j_call: TRBJ2-7; v_call: TRBV11-2; cdr3_nt: TGTGCCAGCAGCTTAAGGCCGGGACTAGCGGGAAAAGACGAGCAGTACTTC; cdr3_aa: CASSLRPGLAGKDEQYF
d_call: NA; clone_size: NA; j_call: TRBJ2-1; v_call: TRBV7-9; cdr3_nt: TGTGCCAGCAGCTTAGTCCCTAGCGCCTACAATGAGCAGTTCTTC; cdr3_aa: CASSLVPSAYNEQFF
d_call: NA; clone_size: many; j_call: TRBJ2-7; v_call: TRBV28; cdr3_nt: TGTGCCAGCAGTTTTATGGCAGGGACCTTCTACGAGCAGTACTTC; cdr3_aa: CASSFMAGTFYEQYF
d_call: NA; clone_size: NA; j_call: TRBJ1-1; v_call: TRBV4-3; cdr3_nt: TGCGCCAGCAGCCAAGAACACCTGAACACTGAAGCTTTCTTT; cdr3_aa: CASSQEHLNTEAFF
d_call: TRBD2; clone_size: few; j_call: TRBJ2-7; v_call: TRBV2; cdr3_nt: TGTGCCAGCAGCGTCCCGGGACTAGCGGGGAGTTCCTACGAGCAGTACTTC; cdr3_aa: CASSVPGLAGSSYEQYF
d_call: TRBD2; clone_size: many; j_call: TRBJ2-2; v_call: TRBV7-3; cdr3_nt: TGTGCCAGCAGCTCCGGACTAGCGTACACCGGGGAGCTGTTTTTT; cdr3_aa: CASSSGLAYTGELFF
d_call: TRBD2; clone_size: NA; j_call: TRBJ2-3; v_call: TRBV6-1; cdr3_nt: TGTGCCAGCAGTGGGACGGGGCGGGGGGCCTTCACAGATACGCAGTATTTT; cdr3_aa: CASSGTGRGAFTDTQYF
d_call: NA; clone_size: many; j_call: TRBJ2-1; v_call: TRBV27; cdr3_nt: TGTGCCAGCAGAATTTCAGTCCGGTCTTACAATGAGCAGTTCTTC; cdr3_aa: CASRISVRSYNEQFF
d_call: NA; clone_size: few; j_call: TRBJ2-7; v_call: TRBV5-1; cdr3_nt: TGCGCCAGCAGCGCCCCCGGCGGCGTTAGCTCCTACGAGCAGTACTTC; cdr3_aa: CASSAPGGVSSYEQYF
d_call: TRBD2; clone_size: few; j_call: TRBJ2-3; v_call: TRBV20-1; cdr3_nt: TGCAGTGCTAGTCTGAGGCTTTCTAGCGGGACCTTCACAGATACGCAGTATTTT; cdr3_aa: CSASLRLSSGTFTDTQYF
d_call: NA; clone_size: few; j_call: TRBJ2-5; v_call: TRBV4-3; cdr3_nt: TGCGCCAGCAGCCAAGAACCTCGGGGATACCAGGAGACCCAGTACTTC; cdr3_aa: CASSQEPRGYQETQYF
d_call: NA; clone_size: many; j_call: TRBJ2-1; v_call: TRBV4-1; cdr3_nt: TGCGCCAGCAGCCAAGTCGGCGCGTACAATGAGCAGTTCTTC; cdr3_aa: CASSQVGAYNEQFF
d_call: NA; clone_size: NA; j_call: TRBJ2-1; v_call: TRBV4-3; cdr3_nt: TGCGCCAGCAGCCAGGGGCCGGGACTCTCCAAAAATGAGCAGTTCTTC; cdr3_aa: CASSQGPGLSKNEQFF
d_call: TRBD2; clone_size: many; j_call: TRBJ2-3; v_call: TRBV7-9; cdr3_nt: TGTGCCAGCAACCGGGACTACACAGATACGCAGTATTTT; cdr3_aa: CASNRDYTDTQYF
d_call: NA; clone_size: many; j_call: TRBJ2-7; v_call: TRBV6-2/TRBV6-3; cdr3_nt: TGTGCCAGCAGTTACGGAGACACGTCCTACGAGCAGTACTTC; cdr3_aa: CASSYGDTSYEQYF
d_call: NA; clone_size: few; j_call: TRBJ2-5; v_call: TRBV7-8; cdr3_nt: TGTGCCAGCAGCTTATCGGATGGGGGCAGCAACCGCCTTAAGTACTTC; cdr3_aa: CASSLSDGGSNRLKYF
d_call: NA; clone_size: many; j_call: TRBJ2-2; v_call: TRBV4-3; cdr3_nt: TGCGCCAGCAGCCAAGATCACGAGACAGAGAACACCGGGGAGCTGTTTTTT; cdr3_aa: CASSQDHETENTGELFF
d_call: TRBD1; clone_size: few; j_call: TRBJ2-2; v_call: TRBV7-9; cdr3_nt: TGTGCCAGCAGCTTTGAGGGGGCTCGGACCGGGGAGCTGTTTTTT; cdr3_aa: CASSFEGARTGELFF
d_call: NA; clone_size: NA; j_call: TRBJ2-1; v_call: TRBV30; cdr3_nt: TGTGCCTGGACAACTTTAGCGAACCACAATGAGCAGTTCTTC; cdr3_aa: CAWTTLANHNEQFF
d_call: NA; clone_size: many; j_call: TRBJ2-5; v_call: TRBV11-1; cdr3_nt: TGTGCCAGCAGCTTAGCCCACGATCAGGCGACAAGGGGAGAGACCCAGTACTTC; cdr3_aa: CASSLAHDQATRGETQYF